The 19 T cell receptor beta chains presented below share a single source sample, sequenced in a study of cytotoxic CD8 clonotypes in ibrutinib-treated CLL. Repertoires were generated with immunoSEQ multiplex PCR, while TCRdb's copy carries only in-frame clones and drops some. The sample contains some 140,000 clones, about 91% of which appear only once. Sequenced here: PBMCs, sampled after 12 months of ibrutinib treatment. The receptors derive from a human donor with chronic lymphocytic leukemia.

The CDR3 DNA reads as TGTGCCAGCAGCTTAGGGGGGCTCTGGGCCAAAAACATTCAGTACTTC. Translated: CASSLGGLWAKNIQYF. The rearrangement joins TRBV13 to TRBJ2-4; D might be TRBD1 (5 bases). This CDR3 region has 16 residues. V lost 0 bases, J lost 1 base, and 10 bases lay in between. Germline CDR1 and CDR2: PRHDT and FYEKMQ (reference sequence).

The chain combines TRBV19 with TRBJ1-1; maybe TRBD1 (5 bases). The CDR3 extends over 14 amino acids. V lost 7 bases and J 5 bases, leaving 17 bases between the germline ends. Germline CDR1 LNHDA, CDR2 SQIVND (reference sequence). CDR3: CASTESPGRTEAFF. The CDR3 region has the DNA TGTGCCAGTACCGAAAGCCCAGGGAGGACTGAAGCTTTCTTT.

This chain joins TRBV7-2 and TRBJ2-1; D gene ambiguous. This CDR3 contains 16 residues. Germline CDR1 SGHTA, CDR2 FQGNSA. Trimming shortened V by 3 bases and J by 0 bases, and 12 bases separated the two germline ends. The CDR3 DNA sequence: TGTGCCAGCAGCTTTCAAGGCGGTAGCTCCTACAATGAGCAGTTCTTC. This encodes CASSFQGGSSYNEQFF.

CDR3 loop: CASSAPGTGWSSEQYF. The CDR3 nucleotides are TGTGCCAGCAGTGCCCCCGGGACAGGGTGGTCGTCCGAGCAGTACTTC. This chain links TRBV28 with TRBJ2-7, with TRBD1 identical over 9 bases. V dropped 5 bases and J dropped 6; count of bases not matched to a gene: 14. Germline values: CDR1 MDHEN, CDR2 SYDVKM. This CDR3 comprises 16 residues. The full variable domain, completed using reference TRBV28 and TRBJ2-7, is DVKVTQSSRYLVKRTGEKVFLECVQDMDHENMFWYRQDPGLGLRLIYFSYDVKMKEKGDIPEGYSVSREKKERFSLILESASTNQTSMYLCASSAPGTGWSSEQYFGPGTRLTVT.

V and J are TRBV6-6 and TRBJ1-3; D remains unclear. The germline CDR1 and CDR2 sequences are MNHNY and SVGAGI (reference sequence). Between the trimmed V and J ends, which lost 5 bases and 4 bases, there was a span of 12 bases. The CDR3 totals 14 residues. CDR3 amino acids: CASSPRADGNTIYF. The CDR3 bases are TGTGCCAGCAGTCCCCGGGCCGACGGAAACACCATATATTTT.

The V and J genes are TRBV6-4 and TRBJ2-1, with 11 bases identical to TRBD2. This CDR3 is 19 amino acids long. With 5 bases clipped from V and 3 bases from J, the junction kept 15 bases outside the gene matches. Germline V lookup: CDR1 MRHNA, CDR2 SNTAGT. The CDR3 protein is CASSLSGRADRFVYNEQFF. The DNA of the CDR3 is TGTGCCAGCAGTCTTAGCGGGAGGGCGGACCGTTTCGTCTACAATGAGCAGTTCTTC.

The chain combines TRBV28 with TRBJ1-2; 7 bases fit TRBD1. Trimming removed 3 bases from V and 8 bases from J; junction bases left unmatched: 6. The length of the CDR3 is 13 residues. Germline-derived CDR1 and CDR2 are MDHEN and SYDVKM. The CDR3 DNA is TGTGCCAGCAGTTTCTCCGACAGGGACGGCTACACCTTC. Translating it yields CASSFSDRDGYTF.

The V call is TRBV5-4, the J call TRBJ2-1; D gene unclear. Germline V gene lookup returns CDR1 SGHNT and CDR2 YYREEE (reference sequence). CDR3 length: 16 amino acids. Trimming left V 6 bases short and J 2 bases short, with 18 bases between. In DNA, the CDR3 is TGTGCCAGCATCGGCAGGCGGAACCAGGCCTACAATGAGCAGTTCTTC. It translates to CASIGRRNQAYNEQFF.

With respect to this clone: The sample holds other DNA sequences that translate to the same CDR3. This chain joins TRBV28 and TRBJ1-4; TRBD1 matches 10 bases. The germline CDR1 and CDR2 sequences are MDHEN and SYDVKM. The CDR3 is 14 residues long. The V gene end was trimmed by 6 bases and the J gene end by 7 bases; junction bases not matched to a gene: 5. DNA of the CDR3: TGTGCCAGCAGGACCGGGACAGGGGTTGAAAAACTGTTTTTT. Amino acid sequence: CASRTGTGVEKLFF.

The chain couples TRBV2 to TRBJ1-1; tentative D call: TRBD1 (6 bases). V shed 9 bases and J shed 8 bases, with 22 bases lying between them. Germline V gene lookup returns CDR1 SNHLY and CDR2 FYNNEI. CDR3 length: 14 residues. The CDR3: CASMTGETTLEAFF. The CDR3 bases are TGTGCCAGTATGACAGGAGAGACAACCCTGGAAGCTTTCTTT.

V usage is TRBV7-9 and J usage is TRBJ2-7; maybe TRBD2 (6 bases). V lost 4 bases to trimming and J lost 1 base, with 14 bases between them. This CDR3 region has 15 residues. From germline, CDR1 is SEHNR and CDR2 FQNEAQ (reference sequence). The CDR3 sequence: CASSSRRGPSYEQYF. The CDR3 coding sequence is TGTGCCAGCAGCTCCCGGCGGGGCCCGTCCTACGAGCAGTACTTC.

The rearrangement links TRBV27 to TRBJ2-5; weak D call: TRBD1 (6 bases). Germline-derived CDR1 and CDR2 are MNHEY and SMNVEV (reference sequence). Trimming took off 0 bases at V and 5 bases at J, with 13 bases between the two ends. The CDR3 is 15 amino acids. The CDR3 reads CASSLSGAVTETQYF. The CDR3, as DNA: TGTGCCAGCAGTTTATCGGGGGCAGTTACGGAGACCCAGTACTTC.

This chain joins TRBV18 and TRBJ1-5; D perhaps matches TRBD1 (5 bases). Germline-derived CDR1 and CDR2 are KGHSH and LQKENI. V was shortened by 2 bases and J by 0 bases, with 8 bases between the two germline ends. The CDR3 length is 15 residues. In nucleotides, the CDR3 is TGTGCCAGCTCACCAGGCAGGGTTAGCAATCAGCCCCAGCATTTT. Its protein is CASSPGRVSNQPQHF.

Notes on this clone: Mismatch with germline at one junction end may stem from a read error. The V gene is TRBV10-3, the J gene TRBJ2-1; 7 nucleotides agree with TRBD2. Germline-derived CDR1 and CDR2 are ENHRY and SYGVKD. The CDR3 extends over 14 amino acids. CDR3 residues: CAISQSSGGTEQFF. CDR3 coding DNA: TGTGCCATCAGTCAGTCTAGCGGTGGGACTGAGCAGTTCTTC.

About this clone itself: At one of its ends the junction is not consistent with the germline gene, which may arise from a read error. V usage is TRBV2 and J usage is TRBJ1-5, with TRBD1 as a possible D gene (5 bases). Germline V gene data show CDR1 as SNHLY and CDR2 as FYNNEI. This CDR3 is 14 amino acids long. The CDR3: CASNTGESNQPQHF. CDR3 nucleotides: TGCGCGAGCAATACAGGAGAGAGCAATCAGCCCCAGCATTTT.

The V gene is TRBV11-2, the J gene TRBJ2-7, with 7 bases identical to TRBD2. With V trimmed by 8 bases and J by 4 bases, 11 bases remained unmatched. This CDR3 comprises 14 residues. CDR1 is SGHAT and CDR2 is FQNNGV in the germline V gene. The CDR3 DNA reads TGTGCCAGCTCTGAGCGGGGTAGTCGGTACGAGCAGTACTTC. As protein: CASSERGSRYEQYF.

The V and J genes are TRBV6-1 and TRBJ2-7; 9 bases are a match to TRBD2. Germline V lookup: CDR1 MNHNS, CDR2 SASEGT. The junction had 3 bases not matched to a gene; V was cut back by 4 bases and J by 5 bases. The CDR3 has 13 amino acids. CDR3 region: CASSGTSADEQYF. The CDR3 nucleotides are TGTGCCAGCAGTGGGACTAGCGCCGACGAGCAGTACTTC.

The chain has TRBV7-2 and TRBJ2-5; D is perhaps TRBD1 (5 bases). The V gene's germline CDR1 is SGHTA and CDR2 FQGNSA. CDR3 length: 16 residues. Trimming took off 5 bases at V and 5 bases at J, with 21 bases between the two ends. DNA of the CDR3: TGTGCCAGCAGCGTCGTGGGGCGCAAACCCATGGAGACCCAGTACTTC. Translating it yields CASSVVGRKPMETQYF. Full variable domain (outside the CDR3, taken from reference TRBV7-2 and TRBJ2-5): GAGVSQSPSNKVTEKGKDVELRCDPISGHTALYWYRQSLGQGLEFLIYFQGNSAPDKSGLPSDRFSAERTGGSVSTLTIQRTQQEDSAVYLCASSVVGRKPMETQYFGPGTRLLVL.

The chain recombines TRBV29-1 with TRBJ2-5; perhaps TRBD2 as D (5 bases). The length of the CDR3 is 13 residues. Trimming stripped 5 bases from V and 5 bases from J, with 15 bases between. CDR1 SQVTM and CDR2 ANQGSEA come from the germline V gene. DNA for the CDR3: TGCAGCGTTCGGGCGCATAGGGAGGAGACCCAGTACTTC. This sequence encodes CSVRAHREETQYF.